This T cell receptor beta chain was captured in a study of CD8+ T cells in alopecia areata. Overall study context: Dosing with tofacitinib proceeded for 6 to 18 months, followed by 6 months off drug. Study-wide findings and caveats: Compared with normal scalp, lesional scalp had higher clonality and more expanded CD8+ clones.

Treatment meaning: oral pan-JAK inhibitor, 5-10 mg twice daily. cDNA reverse transcribed from extracted RNA served as the sequencing template. TCRdb's table, derived via immunoSEQ multiplex PCR, lists solely in-frame clones and lacks some. The sample shows approximately 200,000 clones, approximately 60% of them seen only once. Germline V gene sequence: CDR1 GTSNPN, CDR2 SVGIG (reference sequence). The J segment lost 6 bases and the V segment lost 2 bases, leaving 5 bases of the junction unmatched. This CDR3 contains 15 residues. With regard to this clone: Its antigen is still unknown.

The sequence came from a human donor with alopecia areata. Material: CD4+ T cells sorted from blood, obtained at week 4, from a patient treated with tofacitinib. V is TRBV30 and J is TRBJ1-6; 9 bases are shared with TRBD1. Written as DNA, the CDR3 is TGTGCCTGGAGTCCCCGACAGGGGGGTAATTCACCCCTCCACTTT. Its protein is CAWSPRQGGNSPLHF.